This TCR beta chain was retrieved from a study of beta chain features in type 1 diabetes. Overall study context: Across all samples, some 110 million sorted cells were examined. Notes on the study in general: Compared with healthy donors, patients appeared to share more similar naive, central memory and regulatory TCRB repertoires. Here, the possible influence of HLA type (on TCRB rearrangement) remained unresolved.

The sequenced template was cDNA made from the entire isolated RNA. Here immunoSEQ multiplex PCR was the method, and the copy in TCRdb shows in-frame clones only, minus some. The sample holds hundreds of thousands of clones, under 20% seen once. Germline V gene data show CDR1 as SQVTM and CDR2 as ANQGSEA. The ends lost 4 bases at V and 8 bases at J; junction bases unmatched: 10. CDR3 size: 14 residues. Averaging approximately 0.11 L, one heparinised blood draw came from each individual donor. This clone was seen a few times. Its antigen remains unknown. The receptor comes from a woman between 18 and 29 years old in good health. Sequencing was performed on naive CD4+ T cells from blood. This rearrangement joins TRBV29-1 to TRBJ2-1; the match to TRBD1 covers 8 bases. The CDR3 here is CSVAPGQGTHEQFF. CDR3 coding DNA: TGCAGCGTTGCCCCCGGACAGGGTACCCATGAGCAGTTCTTC.